Included here is one TCR beta chain sequence, with context. Its matching antigen is unknown. For sequencing, patients were chosen who had shown expansion of CD8+CD57+ cells by flow cytometry. Severe acquired aplastic anemia was the diagnosis recorded for all patients. No therapy had been given to the patients at the time of blood sampling. This sample was taken from a study of CD8+CD57+ T cells in acquired aplastic anemia. The template for TCR beta VDJ and CDR3 sequence profiling was genomic DNA. TCRdb re-derived calls from the reads in MiXCR, one entry per CDR3 protein. This sample yields roughly 80,000 distinct CDR3 sequences, of which approximately 70% are seen a single time; roughly 80% belongs to the top ten. Overall study results and limits: The number of CD8+ CDR3 sequences shared by patients and controls was twenty-nine.

The receptor comes from a human donor with aplastic anemia. Sequencing input: sorted CD4+, CD8+, or CD8+CD57+ T cells (not recorded which) from PBMCs.

The CDR3 spells CASSITGTNYGYTF. For the CDR3, the DNA is TGTGCCAGTAGTATTACCGGAACTAACTATGGCTACACCTTC. The chain uses TRBV19 and TRBJ1-2; D gene unclear. V lost 3 bases to trimming and J lost 0 bases, with 8 bases between them. The CDR3 has 14 residues. Germline CDR1 is LNHDA and CDR2 is SQIVND (reference sequence).